This T cell receptor beta chain came from a study of T cell repertoires in cytomegalovirus infection. Overall study context: Evidence of both CMV infection and a matching HLA type came from public TCR beta signatures. Study-wide points: Across the ex vivo response, the dominant clonotypes were HLA-C-restricted CMV-specific TCR beta clonotypes.

To note about this clonotype: Its specificity is not known. Since a much larger clone is just one base distant, this may be a read error.

TCRdb reanalysed the reads using MiXCR and keeps one entry per CDR3 protein. The data show a few hundred thousand distinct CDR3 sequences, 12% to 15% seen once. The sequenced sample consisted of PBMCs. This receptor was obtained from a human donor in good health (CMV status not recorded). Some clones in this sample may be carry-over from other donors' samples.

CDR3 loop: CSASGRVTYGYTF. The DNA of the CDR3 is TGCAGTGCCTCGGGCAGGGTAACCTATGGCTACACCTTC. The chain carries TRBV20-1 and TRBJ1-2, with D possibly TRBD1 on 5 matching bases. Germline-derived CDR1 and CDR2 are DFQATT and SNEGSKA (reference sequence). The CDR3 consists of 13 residues. The ends were cut back, 6 bases at V and 4 bases at J, with 15 bases in the middle.